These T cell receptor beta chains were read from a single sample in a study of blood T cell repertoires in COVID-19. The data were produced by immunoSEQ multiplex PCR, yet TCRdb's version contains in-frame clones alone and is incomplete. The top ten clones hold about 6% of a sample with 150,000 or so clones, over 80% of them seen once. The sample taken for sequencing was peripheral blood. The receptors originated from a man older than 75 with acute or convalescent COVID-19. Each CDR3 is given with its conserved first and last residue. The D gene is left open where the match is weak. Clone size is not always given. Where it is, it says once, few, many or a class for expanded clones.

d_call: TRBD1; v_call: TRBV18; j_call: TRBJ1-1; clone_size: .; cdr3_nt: TGTGCCAGCTCATTCGCAGGGGGCCGGGAGACTGAAGCTTTCTTT; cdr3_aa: CASSFAGGRETEAFF
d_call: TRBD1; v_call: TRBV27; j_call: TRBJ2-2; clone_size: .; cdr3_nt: TGTGCCAGCTGCCAAACAGGGGGTTATGGCGGGGAGCTGTTTTTT; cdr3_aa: CASCQTGGYGGELFF
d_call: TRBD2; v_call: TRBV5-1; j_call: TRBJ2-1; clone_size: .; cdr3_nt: TGCGCCAGCAGCTTAACCGGGACTAGCTTTAATGAGCAGTTCTTC; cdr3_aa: CASSLTGTSFNEQFF
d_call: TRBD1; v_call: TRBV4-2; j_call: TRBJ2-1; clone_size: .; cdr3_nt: TGTGCCAGCAGCCAAGATCTGGGACAGGGCGGCAATGAGCAGTTCTTC; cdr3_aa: CASSQDLGQGGNEQFF
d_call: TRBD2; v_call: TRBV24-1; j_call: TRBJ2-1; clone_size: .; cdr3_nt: TGTGCCACCAGTGTCAGACTAGCGGGAGGCTCCTACAATGAGCAGTTCTTC; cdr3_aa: CATSVRLAGGSYNEQFF
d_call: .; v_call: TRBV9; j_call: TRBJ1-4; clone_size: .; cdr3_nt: TGTGCCAGCAGCGTAGATCAAGCTGCTAATGAAAAACTGTTTTTT; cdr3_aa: CASSVDQAANEKLFF
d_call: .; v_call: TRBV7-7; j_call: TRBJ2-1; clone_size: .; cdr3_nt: TGTGCTAGCAGCTTAGAGTTGGAGCGGTCTACGAATGAGCAGTTCTTC; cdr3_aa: CASSLELERSTNEQFF
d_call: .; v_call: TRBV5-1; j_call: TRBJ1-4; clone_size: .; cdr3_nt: TGCGCCAGCAGCAATCTGCAGGGAGAAAAACTGTTTTTT; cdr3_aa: CASSNLQGEKLFF
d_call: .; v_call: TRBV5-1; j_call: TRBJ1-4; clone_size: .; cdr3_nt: TGCGCCAGCAGCCCAGGGATGCCGTCAACTAATGAAAAACTGTTTTTT; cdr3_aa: CASSPGMPSTNEKLFF
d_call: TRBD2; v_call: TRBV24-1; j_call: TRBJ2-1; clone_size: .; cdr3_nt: TGTGCCACCAGTGTAACCGGGACTACTATTATCAATGAGCAGTTCTTC; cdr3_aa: CATSVTGTTIINEQFF
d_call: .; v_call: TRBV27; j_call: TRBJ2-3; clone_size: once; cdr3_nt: TGTGCCAGCAGTATGCGGGGAGGGGGTAGCACAGATACGCAGTATTTT; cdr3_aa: CASSMRGGGSTDTQYF
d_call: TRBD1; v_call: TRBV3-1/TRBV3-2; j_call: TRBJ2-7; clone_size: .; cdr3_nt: TGTGCCAGCAGCCTTACCGGGACAGGGGGCTACGAGCAGTACTTC; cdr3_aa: CASSLTGTGGYEQYF
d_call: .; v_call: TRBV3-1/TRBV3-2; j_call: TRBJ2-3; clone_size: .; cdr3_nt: TGTGCCAGCAGTTTGCGAGGGGGGGCAGATACGCAGTATTTT; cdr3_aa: CASSLRGGADTQYF
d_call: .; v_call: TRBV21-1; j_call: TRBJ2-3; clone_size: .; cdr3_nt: .; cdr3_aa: CASSKKTGSNYLCTDTQYF
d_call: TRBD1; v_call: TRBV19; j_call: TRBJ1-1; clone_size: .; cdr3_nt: TGTGCCAGCTCGTTGGGGACAGGGGTTATGTCTGAAGCTTTCTTT; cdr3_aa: CASSLGTGVMSEAFF
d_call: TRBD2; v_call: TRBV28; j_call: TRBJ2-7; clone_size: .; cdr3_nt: TGTGCCAGCAGTACTAGCGGGGTTACAACCTACGAGCAGTACTTC; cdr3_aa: CASSTSGVTTYEQYF
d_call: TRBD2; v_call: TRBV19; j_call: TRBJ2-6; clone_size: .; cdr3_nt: TGTGCCAGTAAACCGGGGGGGATAACTGGGGCCAACGTCCTGACTTTC; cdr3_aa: CASKPGGITGANVLTF
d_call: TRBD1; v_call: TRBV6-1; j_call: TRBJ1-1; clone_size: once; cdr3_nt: TGTGCCAGCAGTGGGTCACAGGGGAACCTGAACACTGAAGCTTTCTTT; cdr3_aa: CASSGSQGNLNTEAFF
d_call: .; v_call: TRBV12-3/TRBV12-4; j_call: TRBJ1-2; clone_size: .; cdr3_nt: TGTGCCAGCACCCCGGGGAAAAAGTTGGGCTACACCTTC; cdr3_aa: CASTPGKKLGYTF
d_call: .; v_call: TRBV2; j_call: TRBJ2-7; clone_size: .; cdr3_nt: TGTGCCAGCAGTGAAGCTGGGCAGAGCTCCTACGAGCAGTACTTC; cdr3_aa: CASSEAGQSSYEQYF
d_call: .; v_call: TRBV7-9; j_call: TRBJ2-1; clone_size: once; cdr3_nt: TGTGCCAGCATCTCGTACAATGAGCAGTTCTTC; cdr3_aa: CASISYNEQFF
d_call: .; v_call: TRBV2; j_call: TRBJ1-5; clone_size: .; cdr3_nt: TGTGCCAGCAGCGTCCTAGGAAGCAACGGCAATCAGCCCCAGCATTTT; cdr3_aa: CASSVLGSNGNQPQHF
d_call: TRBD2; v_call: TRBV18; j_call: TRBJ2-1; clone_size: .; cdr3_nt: TGTGCCAGCTCACCACCGATGAACGGCGGGAGGGCGGGTGAGCAGTTCTTC; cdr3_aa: CASSPPMNGGRAGEQFF
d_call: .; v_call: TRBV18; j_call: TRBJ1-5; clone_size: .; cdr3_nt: TGTGCCAGCTCACCTCCAGCAGGGGCCGGCAGCAATCAGCCCCAGCATTTT; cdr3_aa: CASSPPAGAGSNQPQHF
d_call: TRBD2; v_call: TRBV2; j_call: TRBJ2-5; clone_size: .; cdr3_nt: TGTGCCAGCAGTGAGGGACTAGCGGGAGTCCTCGAGACCCAGTACTTC; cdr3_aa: CASSEGLAGVLETQYF
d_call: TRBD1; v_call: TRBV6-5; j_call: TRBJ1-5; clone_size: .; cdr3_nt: TGTGCCAGCAGCTCGACAGGGGCTCAGCCCCAGCATTTT; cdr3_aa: CASSSTGAQPQHF
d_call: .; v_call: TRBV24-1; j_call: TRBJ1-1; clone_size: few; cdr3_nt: TGTGCCACCAGTGATTCCCGCGGGGGCAACACTGAAGCTTTCTTT; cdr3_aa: CATSDSRGGNTEAFF
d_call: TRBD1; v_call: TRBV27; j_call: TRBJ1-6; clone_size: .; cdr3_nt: TGTGCCAGCAGTTTCGGCCGCATGCGGGACAGGGGGTATAATTCACCCCTCCACTTT; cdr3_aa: CASSFGRMRDRGYNSPLHF
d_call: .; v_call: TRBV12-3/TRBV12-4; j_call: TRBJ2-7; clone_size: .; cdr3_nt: TGTGCCAGCAGTTTCGGAGGGTGGCAGTACTTC; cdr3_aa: CASSFGGWQYF
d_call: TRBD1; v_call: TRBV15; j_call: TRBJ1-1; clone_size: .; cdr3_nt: TGTGCCACCAGCAGAGACGCGGGACAGGGAGAGAACACTGAAGCTTTCTTT; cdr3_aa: CATSRDAGQGENTEAFF
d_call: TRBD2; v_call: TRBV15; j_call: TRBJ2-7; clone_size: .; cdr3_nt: TGTGCCACCAGCAGAGGCCTAGCGGGGAGCTACGAGCAGTACTTC; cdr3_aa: CATSRGLAGSYEQYF
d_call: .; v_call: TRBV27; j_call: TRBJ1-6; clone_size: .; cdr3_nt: TGTGCCAGCAGTTTTTCGGTTCCGGGGGAGACTTCACCCCTCCACTTT; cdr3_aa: CASSFSVPGETSPLHF
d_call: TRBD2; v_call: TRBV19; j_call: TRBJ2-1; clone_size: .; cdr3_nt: TGTGCCAGTAGTTCGGGACTAGCGGGAGGGGAGCAGTTCTTC; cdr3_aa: CASSSGLAGGEQFF
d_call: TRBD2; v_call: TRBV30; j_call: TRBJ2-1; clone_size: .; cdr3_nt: TGTGCCTGGAGTGTAGGGACTAGCGGGCCTCTAATCTACAATGAGCAGTTCTTC; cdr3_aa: CAWSVGTSGPLIYNEQFF
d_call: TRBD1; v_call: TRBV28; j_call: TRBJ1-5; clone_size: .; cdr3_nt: TGTGCCAGCAGGGGTGAAGGGACAGGTCGAAATCAGCCCCAGCATTTT; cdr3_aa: CASRGEGTGRNQPQHF
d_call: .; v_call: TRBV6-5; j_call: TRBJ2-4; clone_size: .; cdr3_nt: TGTGCCAGCAGTTACAGCGTGATGGCCAAAAACATTCAGTACTTC; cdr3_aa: CASSYSVMAKNIQYF
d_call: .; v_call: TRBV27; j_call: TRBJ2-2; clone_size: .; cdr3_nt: TGTGCCAGCAGTTTATCTCCCCCATTCCGCCAAAACTCCGCGAACACCGGGGAGCTGTTTTTT; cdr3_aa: CASSLSPPFRQNSANTGELFF